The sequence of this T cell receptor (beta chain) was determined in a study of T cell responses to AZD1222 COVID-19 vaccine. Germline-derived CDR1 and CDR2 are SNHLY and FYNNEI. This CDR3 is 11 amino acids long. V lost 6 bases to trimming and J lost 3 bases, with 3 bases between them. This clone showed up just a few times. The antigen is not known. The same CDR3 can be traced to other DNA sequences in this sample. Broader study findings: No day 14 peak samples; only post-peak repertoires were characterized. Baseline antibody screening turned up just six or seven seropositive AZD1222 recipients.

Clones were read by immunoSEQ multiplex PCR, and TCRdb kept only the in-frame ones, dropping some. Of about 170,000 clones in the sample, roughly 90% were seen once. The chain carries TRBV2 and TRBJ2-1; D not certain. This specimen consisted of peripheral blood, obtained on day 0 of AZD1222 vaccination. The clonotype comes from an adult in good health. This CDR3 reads CASRGYNEQFF. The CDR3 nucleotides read TGTGCCAGCAGGGGCTACAATGAGCAGTTCTTC.